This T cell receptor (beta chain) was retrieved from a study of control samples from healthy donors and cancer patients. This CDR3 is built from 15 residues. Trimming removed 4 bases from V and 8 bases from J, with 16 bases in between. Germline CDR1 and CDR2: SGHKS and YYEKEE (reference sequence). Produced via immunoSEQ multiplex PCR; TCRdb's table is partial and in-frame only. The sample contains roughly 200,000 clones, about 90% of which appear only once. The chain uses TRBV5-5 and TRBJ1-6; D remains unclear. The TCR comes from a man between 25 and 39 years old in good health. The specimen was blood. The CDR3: CASSPRRVTDSPLHF. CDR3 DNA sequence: TGTGCCAGCAGCCCTAGGCGGGTCACGGATTCACCCCTCCACTTT.